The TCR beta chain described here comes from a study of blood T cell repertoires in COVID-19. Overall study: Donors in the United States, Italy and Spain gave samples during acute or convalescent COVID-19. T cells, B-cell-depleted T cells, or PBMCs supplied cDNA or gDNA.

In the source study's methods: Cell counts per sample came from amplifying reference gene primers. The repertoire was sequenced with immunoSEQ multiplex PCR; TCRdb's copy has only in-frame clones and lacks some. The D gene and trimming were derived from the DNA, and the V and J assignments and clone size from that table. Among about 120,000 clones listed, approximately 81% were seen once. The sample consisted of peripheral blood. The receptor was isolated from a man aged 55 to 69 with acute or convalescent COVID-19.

In DNA form, the CDR3 reads TGTGCCAGCAGCTTAGGTGGGGCGGTCTATGGCTACACCTTC. It yields the protein CASSLGGAVYGYTF. The J gene is TRBJ1-2, the V gene TRBV11-2, with D tentatively TRBD1 (5 bases). The V and J ends lost 1 base and 4 bases respectively, with 10 bases between them. The CDR3 runs to 14 residues. Germline V gene data show CDR1 as SGHAT and CDR2 as FQNNGV.